This T cell receptor (beta chain) originates from a study of blood T cells in healthy people across ages. This CDR3 is 16 amino acids long. CDR1 LNHNV and CDR2 YYDKDF come from the germline V gene (reference sequence). Trimming took off 3 bases at V and 7 bases at J, with 21 bases between the two ends. A second PCR of roughly 7 to 11 cycles used a sample-barcoded 5' primer and a J-beta primer mix. TCRdb recomputed calls from the 5' RACE reads with MiXCR, one row per CDR3 protein. Counted here are approximately 800,000 distinct CDR3 sequences, 20% to 30% occurring once; the ten biggest clones make up about 3%. Another study also made use of these data, one on T cells of mothers and their children. That report adds: The yield was over 9 million TCR beta CDR3 reads from each mother and about 3.2 million from each child. Overlap ran slightly, non-significantly higher for related than unrelated mother-child pairs.

The specimen was blood. V is TRBV15 and J is TRBJ1-2; D may be TRBD1 (6 bases). This TCR was recovered from a boy younger than 18 in good health. CDR3 residues: CATSRDPGGARGGYTF. For the CDR3, the DNA is TGTGCCACCAGCAGGGACCCCGGGGGCGCCAGAGGTGGCTACACCTTC.